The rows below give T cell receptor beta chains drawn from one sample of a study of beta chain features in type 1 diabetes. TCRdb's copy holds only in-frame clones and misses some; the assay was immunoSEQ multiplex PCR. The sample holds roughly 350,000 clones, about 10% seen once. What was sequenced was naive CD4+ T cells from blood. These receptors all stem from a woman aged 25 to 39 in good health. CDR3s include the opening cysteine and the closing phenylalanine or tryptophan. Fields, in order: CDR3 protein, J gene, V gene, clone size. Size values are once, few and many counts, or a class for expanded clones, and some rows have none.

CDR3aa: CASTSAGGLKTQYF
j_gene: TRBJ2-5
v_gene: TRBV28
abundance: few

CDR3aa: CASSLRSTGTGTTEAFF
j_gene: TRBJ1-1
v_gene: TRBV7-2
abundance: -

CDR3aa: CASSEGPSNYGYTF
j_gene: TRBJ1-2
v_gene: TRBV6-1
abundance: -

CDR3aa: CASSPGTDTQYF
j_gene: TRBJ2-3
v_gene: TRBV2
abundance: few

CDR3aa: CASSLLIGDTEQFF
j_gene: TRBJ2-1
v_gene: TRBV7-9
abundance: few

CDR3aa: CASSYGRQAYEQYF
j_gene: TRBJ2-7
v_gene: TRBV6-5
abundance: few

CDR3aa: CASSLGYPGQGQETQYF
j_gene: TRBJ2-5
v_gene: TRBV5-6
abundance: -

CDR3aa: CASSSAGVETQYF
j_gene: TRBJ2-5
v_gene: TRBV2
abundance: -

CDR3aa: CSADRGAGTEAFF
j_gene: TRBJ1-1
v_gene: TRBV29-1
abundance: few

CDR3aa: CASSQGVRAVSDTEAFF
j_gene: TRBJ1-1
v_gene: TRBV14
abundance: few

CDR3aa: CASSLVTPLNTEAFF
j_gene: TRBJ1-1
v_gene: TRBV5-1
abundance: -

CDR3aa: CASTRDRGSYNEQFF
j_gene: TRBJ2-1
v_gene: TRBV6-5
abundance: -

CDR3aa: CASSPAGSTSGGASYNEQFF
j_gene: TRBJ2-1
v_gene: TRBV18
abundance: few

CDR3aa: CASSLQSTGELFF
j_gene: TRBJ2-2
v_gene: TRBV7-6
abundance: -

CDR3aa: CASSTSGGDYEQYF
j_gene: TRBJ2-7
v_gene: TRBV19
abundance: -

CDR3aa: CASSPDRITDTQYF
j_gene: TRBJ2-3
v_gene: TRBV27
abundance: few

CDR3aa: CASKGQGRETQYF
j_gene: TRBJ2-5
v_gene: TRBV25-1
abundance: -

CDR3aa: CASATSGTPIYEQYF
j_gene: TRBJ2-7
v_gene: TRBV19
abundance: -

CDR3aa: CASIPWQGSDTQYF
j_gene: TRBJ2-3
v_gene: TRBV7-2
abundance: -

CDR3aa: CASSSRTSSETQYF
j_gene: TRBJ2-5
v_gene: TRBV7-2
abundance: -

CDR3aa: CASSPGPGGTGLYEQYF
j_gene: TRBJ2-7
v_gene: TRBV5-1
abundance: few

CDR3aa: CASSRLTGYSNQPQHF
j_gene: TRBJ1-5
v_gene: TRBV6-6
abundance: -

CDR3aa: CASSLFLGEGPSTDTQYF
j_gene: TRBJ2-3
v_gene: TRBV11-2
abundance: few

CDR3aa: CASSAVAGASTQYF
j_gene: TRBJ2-5
v_gene: TRBV9
abundance: -

CDR3aa: CAGNGGGGYEQYF
j_gene: TRBJ2-7
v_gene: TRBV30
abundance: once

CDR3aa: CASSASTSGGFNIQYF
j_gene: TRBJ2-4
v_gene: TRBV7-2
abundance: -

CDR3aa: CASSQGTGNGYTF
j_gene: TRBJ1-2
v_gene: TRBV14
abundance: -

CDR3aa: CASSIEGRLPSGYLEVEQFF
j_gene: TRBJ2-1
v_gene: TRBV19
abundance: -

CDR3aa: CASSLGLAAETQYF
j_gene: TRBJ2-5
v_gene: TRBV5-1
abundance: few